This paragraph covers one TCR beta chain sequence. The CDR3 totals 15 residues. Looked up from germline, CDR1 is MGHRA and CDR2 is YSYEKL. The V end lost 1 base, the J end lost 3 bases, and 10 bases lay between the germline ends. This entry belongs to a study of T cell responses to AZD1222 COVID-19 vaccine. Profiled with immunoSEQ multiplex PCR; TCRdb holds only in-frame clones, not every one. Of some 120,000 clones in the sample, around 90% were seen once. The sample was peripheral blood, taken 28 days after the second dose of the MenACWY control vaccine. The receptor was derived from an adult who received the MenACWY meningococcal vaccine as a control. The chain combines TRBV4-1 with TRBJ1-3, with no clear D. The CDR3 loop is CASSQGKGLGNTIYF. The CDR3 DNA follows: TGCGCCAGCAGCCAAGGAAAAGGGCTTGGAAACACCATATATTTT.